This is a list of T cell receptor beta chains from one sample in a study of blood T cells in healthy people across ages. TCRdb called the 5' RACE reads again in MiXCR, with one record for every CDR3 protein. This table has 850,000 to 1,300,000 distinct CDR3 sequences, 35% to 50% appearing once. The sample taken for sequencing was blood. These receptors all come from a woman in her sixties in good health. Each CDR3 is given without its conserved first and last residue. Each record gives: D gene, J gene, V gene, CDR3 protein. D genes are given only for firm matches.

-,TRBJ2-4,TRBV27,ASSADRTRGDIQY
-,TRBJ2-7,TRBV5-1,ASSLPTNYEQY
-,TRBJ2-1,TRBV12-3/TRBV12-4,ASNIWGAGGYNEQF
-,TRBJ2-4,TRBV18,ASSQFSGNIQY
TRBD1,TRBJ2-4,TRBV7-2,ASSSSRTGVRRNIQY
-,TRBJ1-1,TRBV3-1,ASSQVRGLFTEAF
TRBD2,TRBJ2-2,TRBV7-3,ASSLVAGGPGTGELF
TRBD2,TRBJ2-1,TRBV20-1,SAAPQSSGSLNEQF
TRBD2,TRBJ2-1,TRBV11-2,ASSFPAGVYNEQF
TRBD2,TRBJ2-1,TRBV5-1,ASSPVTSGSLNEQF
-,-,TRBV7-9,ASSFGGPRSYEQY
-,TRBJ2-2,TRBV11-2,ASSLGPGLNTGELF
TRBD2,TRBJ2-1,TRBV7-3,ASSDKAGGSNEQF
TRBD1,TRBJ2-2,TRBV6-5,ASSSTGTGLSGELF
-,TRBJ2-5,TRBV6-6,ASAGQYQETQY
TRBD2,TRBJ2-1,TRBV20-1,SARAPTSGAYNEQF
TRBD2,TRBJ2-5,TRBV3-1,ASSQSSGTSGRRGQETQY
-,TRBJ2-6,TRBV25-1,ASSESLLSGADVLT
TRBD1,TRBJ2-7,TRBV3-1,TSSHAGTGGPYEQY
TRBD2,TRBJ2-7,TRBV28,ASKGLAYEQY
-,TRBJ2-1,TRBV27,ASTRGGSSYNEQF
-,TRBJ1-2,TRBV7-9,ASVGSGDYGYT
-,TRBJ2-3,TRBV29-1,SVPRQSTDTQY
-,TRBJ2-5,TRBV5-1,ASSTELAREETQY
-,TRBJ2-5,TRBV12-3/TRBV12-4,ASSFQVAGETQY
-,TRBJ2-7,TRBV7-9,ASSPRGWGIDEQY
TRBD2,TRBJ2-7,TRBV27,ASSPLADVSYEQY
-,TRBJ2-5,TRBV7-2,ASSLRVSGQETQY
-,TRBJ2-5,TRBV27,ASSERAVDNEQY
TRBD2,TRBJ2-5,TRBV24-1,ATSGTPGTSGTQETQY
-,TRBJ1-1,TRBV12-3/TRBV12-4,ASSLRATNTEAF
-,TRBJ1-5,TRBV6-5,ASSPRRWGQPQH
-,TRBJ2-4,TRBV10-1,ASSEPGGNIQY
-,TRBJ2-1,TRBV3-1,ASSQVGRGGFNERF
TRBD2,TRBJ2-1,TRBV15,ATGREDSHNEQF
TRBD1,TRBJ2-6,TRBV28,ASSSHRGFLGANVLT
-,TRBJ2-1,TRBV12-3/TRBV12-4,ASSRVKVGEF
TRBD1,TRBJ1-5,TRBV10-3,AIAGDSYQPQH
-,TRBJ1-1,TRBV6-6,ASSYVYRENTEAF
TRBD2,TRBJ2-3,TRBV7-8,ASSSIRTSGRSHTDTQY
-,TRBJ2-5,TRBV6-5,ASSYVSAAANEQY
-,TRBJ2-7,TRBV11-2,ASSTSRGTLTYEQY
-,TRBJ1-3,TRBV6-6,ASSSISGNTIY
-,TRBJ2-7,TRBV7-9,ASTPPVTYEQY
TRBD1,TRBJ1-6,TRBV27,ATGQGLSPLH
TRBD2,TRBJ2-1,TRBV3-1,ASSQQRDSYNEQF
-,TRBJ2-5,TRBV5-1,ASSPRLVPGETQY
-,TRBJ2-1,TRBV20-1,SARPAGPSYNEQF
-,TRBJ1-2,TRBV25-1,ASSEQGFYGYT
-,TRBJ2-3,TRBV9,ASSPPRHNTQY
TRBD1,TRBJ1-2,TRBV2,ASTPGRGVYGYT
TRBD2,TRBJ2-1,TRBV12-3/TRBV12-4,ASSGTSGRAVNEQF